The 15 T cell receptor beta chains listed next were all sequenced from one sample in a study of T cells in localized non-small cell lung cancer. The data were produced by immunoSEQ multiplex PCR, yet TCRdb's version contains in-frame clones alone and is incomplete. In the table there are 20,000 to 25,000 clones, 90% of which are singletons. The sequenced sample was peripheral blood, obtained before any cancer treatment. These TCRs come from a woman aged 35-70 years with stage I lung adenocarcinoma.

The chain employs TRBV9 and TRBJ2-2; D is possibly TRBD2 (6 bases). There are 15 residues in the CDR3. Trimming shortened V by 0 bases and J by 6 bases, and 12 bases separated the two germline ends. Germline V gene data show CDR1 as SGDLS and CDR2 as YYNGEE. This CDR3 is CASSVDGSDAGELFF. CDR3 DNA: TGTGCCAGCAGCGTAGACGGGAGTGACGCCGGGGAGCTGTTTTTT.

This chain links TRBV5-6 with TRBJ2-1, with 10 bases fitting TRBD1. Unmatched junction bases numbered 5, after V lost 0 bases and J lost 8 bases. The CDR3 loop spans 15 amino acids. The V gene's germline CDR1 is SGHDT and CDR2 YYEEEE. CDR3 in DNA: TGTGCCAGCAGCTTGGTGGGGACAGGGGAGCATGAGCAGTTCTTC. It encodes CASSLVGTGEHEQFF.

This chain connects TRBV7-9 to TRBJ2-3, with 13 positions matching TRBD2. After removal of 6 bases from V and 2 bases from J, the junction contained 2 bases not matched to a gene. In germline, CDR1 is SEHNR, CDR2 FQNEAQ (reference sequence). This CDR3 region has 15 residues. The chain's CDR3 is CASRLAGGTTDTQYF. The CDR3 DNA is TGTGCCAGCAGACTAGCGGGAGGGACCACAGATACGCAGTATTTT.

The chain employs TRBV9 and TRBJ2-7; 8 bases are shared with TRBD1. This CDR3 spans 14 amino acids. V shed 3 bases, J shed 1 base, and the junction held 3 bases outside the gene matches. In germline, CDR1 is SGDLS, CDR2 YYNGEE. CDR3 coding DNA: TGTGCCAGCAGCGCCCGGGACAGGTCCTACGAGCAGTACTTC. Residues: CASSARDRSYEQYF.

The CDR3 DNA sequence: TGTGCCAGCAGTTCGTCCGGGACGCACTCCTACGAGCAGTACTTC. Translated, it gives CASSSSGTHSYEQYF. This chain uses TRBV6-5 with TRBJ2-7; D may correspond to TRBD1 or TRBD2 (5 bases each). From germline, CDR1 is MNHEY and CDR2 SVGAGI. Trimming removed 4 bases at V and 0 bases at J, with 13 bases between. The length of the CDR3 is 15 residues.

The rearrangement joins TRBV7-6 to TRBJ2-7; the D gene could be TRBD1 or TRBD2 (5 bases each). This CDR3 has 14 residues. Germline V gene data show CDR1 as SGHVS and CDR2 as FNYEAQ. V lost 5 bases to trimming and J lost 0 bases, with 11 bases between them. CDR3 protein: CASSPRGTSYEQYF. In DNA, the CDR3 is TGTGCCAGCAGCCCCCGGGGCACCTCCTACGAGCAGTACTTC.

The J gene is TRBJ1-1, the V gene TRBV7-9; 9 bases map to TRBD1. V was pared by 5 bases and J by 9 bases, with 13 bases of the junction left unmatched. The CDR3 is made up of 15 amino acids. Germline CDR1 SEHNR, CDR2 FQNEAQ (reference sequence). This CDR3 is CASSTLGQGISKAFF. In DNA form, the CDR3 reads TGTGCCAGCAGCACCCTTGGACAGGGGATTTCGAAAGCTTTCTTT.

The rearrangement joins TRBV28 to TRBJ1-5; D uncertain. V was shortened by 8 bases and J by 0 bases, with 17 bases between the two germline ends. The CDR3 is made up of 16 amino acids. The germline gives CDR1 MDHEN, CDR2 SYDVKM. In nucleotides, the CDR3 is TGTGCCAGCCTCCCTTTGGGCTACTATAGCAATCAGCCCCAGCATTTT. Amino acids: CASLPLGYYSNQPQHF.

This chain connects TRBV4-3 to TRBJ2-2; D remains ambiguous. Trimming pared 4 bases from V and 5 bases from J, leaving 26 bases between. The CDR3 totals 19 residues. Germline-derived CDR1 and CDR2 are LGHNA and YSLEER. CDR3 sequence (DNA): TGCGCCAGCAGCCTCTCCTCCAGCCGGTCTCTCTCAATAACCGGGGAGCTGTTTTTT. This codes for CASSLSSSRSLSITGELFF.

The rearrangement joins TRBV7-9 to TRBJ2-2; D gene ambiguous. The CDR3 sequence is 16 residues long. Germline CDR1 reads SEHNR; CDR2 reads FQNEAQ (reference sequence). V dropped 7 bases and J dropped 0 bases, with 15 bases sitting between them. CDR3 bases: TGTGCCAGCATTCCCCGTGGCACCCCGAACACCGGGGAGCTGTTTTTT. The encoded protein is CASIPRGTPNTGELFF. Combining the CDR3 with reference TRBV7-9 and TRBJ2-2 gives the whole variable domain DTGVSQNPRHKITKRGQNVTFRCDPISEHNRLYWYRQTLGQGPEFLTYFQNEAQLEKSRLLSDRFSAERPKGSFSTLEIQRTEQGDSAMYLCASIPRGTPNTGELFFGEGSRLTVL.

The chain uses TRBV6-6 and TRBJ2-7; 9 bases map to TRBD1. Germline-derived CDR1 and CDR2 are MNHNY and SVGAGI (reference sequence). The CDR3 is made up of 14 amino acids. V was clipped by 7 bases and J by 6 bases; unmatched bases: 10. The CDR3: CASKSGTGLSEQYF. In nucleotides, the CDR3 is TGTGCCAGCAAATCAGGGACAGGGCTTAGCGAGCAGTACTTC.

This clone was observed a single time. The same CDR3 can be traced to other DNA sequences in this sample. The chain uses TRBV27 and TRBJ1-1; tentatively, D is TRBD1 (5 bases). Deletions cut 3 bases from V and 4 bases from J, with 12 bases between. The CDR3 is 14 residues long. CDR1 is MNHEY and CDR2 is SMNVEV in the germline V gene (reference sequence). CDR3 DNA sequence: TGTGCCAGCAGTTTGCGGGGGACGCGCACTGAAGCTTTCTTT. Protein sequence: CASSLRGTRTEAFF.

The chain recombines TRBV15 with TRBJ2-1, with TRBD2 as a possible D gene (6 bases). The CDR3 contains 14 residues. Per germline, CDR1 LNHNV and CDR2 YYDKDF (reference sequence). Trimming pared 0 bases from V and 5 bases from J, leaving 8 bases between. The CDR3 bases are TGTGCCACCAGCAGAGAATTAGCGGACAATGAGCAGTTCTTC. It specifies CATSRELADNEQFF.

The chain joins TRBV19 to TRBJ2-5; 7 positions match TRBD2. This CDR3 spans 16 amino acids. Per the germline V gene, CDR1 is LNHDA and CDR2 is SQIVND (reference sequence). J lost 0 bases, V lost 3 bases, and 7 bases had no gene match. The CDR3 loop reads CASSISGIMYQETQYF. The DNA for the CDR3 is TGTGCCAGTAGTATCAGCGGGATCATGTACCAAGAGACCCAGTACTTC.

V is TRBV7-2 and J is TRBJ1-5; the D gene is possibly TRBD1 (5 bases). This CDR3 is 15 amino acids long. The germline V gene encodes CDR1 SGHTA and CDR2 FQGNSA. The V end lost 0 bases, the J end lost 4 bases, and 10 bases lay between the germline ends. CDR3 bases: TGTGCCAGCAGCTTAGCCGGGACTACGAATCAGCCCCAGCATTTT. Amino acid sequence: CASSLAGTTNQPQHF.